The 21 T cell receptor beta chains reported below all come from one sample, sequenced in a study of blood T cells in healthy people across ages. With a J-beta primer mix and a sample-barcoded 5' primer, a second PCR ran about 6 to 11 cycles. TCRdb fed the 5' RACE reads into MiXCR, producing one record per CDR3 protein. The repertoire holds 1.6 million or so distinct CDR3 sequences, with 34% as singletons. Sequenced: blood. Source of these receptors: a woman in her 30s in good health.

A few counts support this clonotype. This chain connects TRBV4-2 to TRBJ2-1; D not resolved. CDR1 and CDR2 from the germline V gene are LGHNA and YNFKEQ. The ends were cut back, 4 bases at V and 7 bases at J, with 20 bases in the middle. The CDR3 is 16 residues long. As DNA, the CDR3 is TGTGCCAGCAGCCCCTCTTCCCGGGTCACTGTAAATGAGCAGTTCTTC. Translation gives CASSPSSRVTVNEQFF.

This sequence joins TRBV5-4 and TRBJ1-1, with 7 bases aligning to TRBD1. This CDR3 comprises 14 residues. Germline CDR1 and CDR2: SGHNT and YYREEE (reference sequence). V was pared by 6 bases and J by 1 base, with 6 bases of the junction left unmatched. In nucleotides, the CDR3 is TGTGCCAGCATGCCGGGACAGAAGAACACTGAAGCTTTCTTT. It is translated as CASMPGQKNTEAFF.

The V call is TRBV5-1, the J call TRBJ2-3; D may be TRBD1 (6 bases). V lost 4 bases and J 3 bases, leaving 15 bases between the germline ends. The CDR3 sequence is 15 residues long. Per germline, CDR1 SGHRS and CDR2 YFSETQ. DNA of the CDR3: TGCGCCAGCAGCCCAGGAGACAGGAGTACAGATACGCAGTATTTT. It codes for CASSPGDRSTDTQYF.

This clonotype was seen only a few times. The gene calls are TRBV5-1 and TRBJ2-5, with D perhaps given as TRBD1 or TRBD2 (5 bases each). The J call is uncertain, as TRBJ2-7 better fits the DNA end. Germline V CDR1 and CDR2: SGHRS, YFSETQ. The CDR3 contains 13 residues. CDR3 protein: CASSVQGVNEQYF. CDR3 sequence (DNA): TGCGCCAGCAGCGTCCAGGGAGTCAACGAGCAGTACTTC.

This clonotype was found a few times. The V call is TRBV12-3 or TRBV12-4, the J call TRBJ1-4, with D tentatively TRBD1 (6 bases). The CDR3 spans 13 residues. The V end was cut by 7 bases, the J end by 5 bases, with 11 bases between. The CDR3, as DNA: TGTGCCAGCACAGGGACAAGGAATGAAAAACTGTTTTTT. Protein product: CASTGTRNEKLFF.

The chain employs TRBV28 and TRBJ1-4, with TRBD1 as a possible D gene (5 bases). V was clipped by 3 bases and J by 7 bases, with 15 bases between them. This CDR3 is built from 15 residues. Germline V lookup: CDR1 MDHEN, CDR2 SYDVKM. CDR3 sequence: CASSFLRGGSEKLFF. The DNA of the CDR3 is TGTGCCAGCAGTTTTTTACGGGGGGGGAGTGAAAAACTGTTTTTT.

This clonotype was counted a few times. The rearrangement links TRBV4-2 to TRBJ2-1; no clear D. Trimming stripped 0 bases from V and 0 bases from J, with 15 bases between. The CDR3 length is 18 residues. Germline V gene data show CDR1 as LGHNA and CDR2 as YNFKEQ. The CDR3 DNA reads TGTGCCAGCAGCCAAGATTCGATGGAGTTCAGCTCCTACAATGAGCAGTTCTTC. The encoded protein is CASSQDSMEFSSYNEQFF.

Note on this clonotype: Mismatch with germline at one junction end may stem from a read error. J is TRBJ2-3 and V is TRBV10-3; D is perhaps TRBD1 or TRBD2 (7 bases each). Germline V gene sequence: CDR1 ENHRY, CDR2 SYGVKD. The CDR3 is 16 residues long. The CDR3 loop is CAVRGGERGGTDTQYF. CDR3 nucleotides: TGTGCCGTCAGGGGGGGGGAGAGAGGAGGAACAGATACGCAGTATTTT.

This clonotype occurred a few times. The junction departs from germline at one end; a sequencing error may be responsible. The chain links TRBV12-3 or TRBV12-4 to TRBJ2-3; D is uncertain. This CDR3 is built from 12 residues. CDR3 amino acids: CASKMGTDAQYF. CDR3 bases: TGTGCCAGCAAAATGGGAACAGATGCGCAATATTTT.

The sample holds a few counts of this clonotype. Since a much larger clone is just one base distant, this may be a read error. This chain uses TRBV20-1 with TRBJ1-2; D uncertain. V dropped 0 bases and J dropped 6 bases, with 14 bases sitting between them. There are 14 residues in the CDR3. Germline-derived CDR1 and CDR2 are DFQATT and SNEGSKA (reference sequence). The CDR3 coding sequence is TGCAGTGCTAGAGATACGCAGGTGACTCATGGCTACACCTTC. It codes for CSARDTQVTHGYTF.

This chain connects TRBV4-1 to TRBJ2-7, with a tentative D call TRBD1 (6 bases). V was cut by 5 bases and J by 4 bases, with 18 bases left in between. This CDR3 is 15 amino acids long. The germline V gene has CDR1 MGHRA and CDR2 YSYEKL. CDR3 sequence reads: CASSSGQGPLYEQYF. DNA for the CDR3: TGCGCCAGCAGCTCGGGGCAGGGGCCCCTTTACGAGCAGTACTTC.

This clonotype was recorded a few times. The chain joins TRBV12-3 or TRBV12-4 to TRBJ2-7; perhaps TRBD1 as D (6 bases). The CDR3 is 14 residues long. V was clipped by 8 bases and J by 4 bases, with 18 bases between them. For the CDR3, the DNA is TGTGCCAGCTGTACCGGGACATTCAATTACGAGCAGTACTTC. Its protein is CASCTGTFNYEQYF.

This clonotype has just one count. Germline is not matched at one junction end, which may reflect a read error. V usage is TRBV9 and J usage is TRBJ1-5, with 7 bases fitting TRBD1. The CDR3 contains 15 residues. The V gene's germline CDR1 is SGDLS and CDR2 YYNGEE. The CDR3 reads CASSEGQSYNRPQHF. The CDR3 region has the DNA TGTGCCAGCAGCGAGGGACAGAGCTATAATCGGCCCCAGCATTTT.

This clonotype was found a few times. The J gene is TRBJ2-3, the V gene TRBV5-1; D might be TRBD1 (6 bases). Between the trimmed V and J ends, which lost 3 bases and 4 bases, there was a span of 15 bases. CDR3 size: 15 residues. Germline CDR1 and CDR2: SGHRS and YFSETQ. The CDR3 sequence is CASSSPSGAADTQYF. DNA of the CDR3: TGCGCCAGCAGCTCCCCTTCAGGGGCAGCAGATACGCAGTATTTT.

V is TRBV5-6 and J is TRBJ1-2; D gene ambiguous. The CDR3 is 14 amino acids. Trimming took off 3 bases at V and 8 bases at J, with 17 bases between the two ends. The germline V gene encodes CDR1 SGHDT and CDR2 YYEEEE. The CDR3 bases are TGTGCCAGCAGCTATCCAGCAGGAACTGCCGGCTACACCTTC. It encodes CASSYPAGTAGYTF. Together with reference TRBV5-6 and TRBJ1-2, the CDR3 gives the full variable domain: DAGVTQSPTHLIKTRGQQVTLRCSPKSGHDTVSWYQQALGQGPQFIFQYYEEEERQRGNFPDRFSGHQFPNYSSELNVNALLLGDSALYLCASSYPAGTAGYTFGSGTRLTVV.

The table lists this clonotype with a few counts. The chain couples TRBV4-1 to TRBJ1-2, with D uncertain. The CDR3 contains 16 residues. Trimming shortened V by 5 bases and J by 2 bases, and 18 bases separated the two germline ends. Germline V lookup: CDR1 MGHRA, CDR2 YSYEKL. CDR3 in DNA: TGCGCCAGCAGCTCGAGTGAGCCCCTCCTAAACTATGGCTACACCTTC. Encoded protein: CASSSSEPLLNYGYTF.

This clonotype was detected ten times or more. This chain uses TRBV12-3 or TRBV12-4 with TRBJ2-1; D is ambiguous. Trimming took 5 bases from V and 3 from J, leaving 14 bases between them. There are 15 residues in the CDR3. The CDR3 reads CASSPTDVNYNEQFF. CDR3 coding DNA: TGTGCCAGCAGTCCCACCGACGTGAACTACAATGAGCAGTTCTTC.

The chain employs TRBV5-4 and TRBJ1-2, with a weak D call TRBD1 (5 bases). V was clipped by 1 base and J by 4 bases, with 20 bases between them. The CDR3 contains 17 residues. Germline V gives CDR1 SGHNT, CDR2 YYREEE (reference sequence). The chain's CDR3 is CASSLRPVGPGIYGYTF. CDR3 sequence (DNA): TGTGCCAGCAGCTTGCGTCCCGTTGGGCCAGGGATCTATGGCTACACCTTC.

To note about this clonotype: Because the CDR3 is missing its conserved closing phenylalanine or tryptophan, this is likely a read error. The CDR3 reads CASSPRLAGYNEQFC. CDR3 bases: TGTGCCAGCAGCCCCCGACTAGCGGGGTACAATGAGCAGTTCTGC. The rearrangement links TRBV7-3 to TRBJ2-1, with TRBD2 matching over 11 bases. The V and J ends lost 5 bases and 4 bases, in that order; junction bases with no gene match: 4. This CDR3 comprises 15 residues. Germline CDR1 SGHTA, CDR2 FQGTGA.

CDR3 nucleotide sequence: TGTGCCAGCGGATTCATCGGACAGGGACTCTACGAGCAGTACTTC. Its protein product is CASGFIGQGLYEQYF. The chain links TRBV12-3 or TRBV12-4 to TRBJ2-7; 8 positions agree with TRBD1. This CDR3 is built from 15 residues. The V gene end was trimmed by 8 bases and the J gene end by 3 bases; junction bases not matched to a gene: 12.

This chain connects TRBV20-1 to TRBJ2-7; D may be TRBD1 or TRBD2 (5 bases each). Trimming took 2 bases from V and 4 from J, leaving 9 bases between them. The CDR3 runs to 12 residues. The germline CDR1 and CDR2 sequences are DFQATT and SNEGSKA (reference sequence). The CDR3 DNA sequence: TGCAGTGCTAGATGGGGGTTATACGAGCAGTACTTC. Protein: CSARWGLYEQYF.